A single sample is the source of the 15 T cell receptor beta chains below, sequenced in a study of blood T cell repertoires in COVID-19. Clones were read by immunoSEQ multiplex PCR, and TCRdb kept only the in-frame ones, dropping some. The table includes some 100,000 clones, roughly 86% detected once. What was sequenced was peripheral blood. The receptors were sampled from a woman aged 55-70 years with acute or convalescent COVID-19.

The genes are TRBV29-1 and TRBJ1-1, with 7 nucleotides matching TRBD1. Germline V gene lookup returns CDR1 SQVTM and CDR2 ANQGSEA. The ends lost 6 bases at V and 5 bases at J; junction bases unmatched: 6. This CDR3 region has 12 residues. The CDR3 reads CSVAQGFTEAFF. In nucleotides, the CDR3 is TGCAGCGTCGCACAGGGGTTTACTGAAGCTTTCTTT. Full variable domain (rest looked up from reference TRBV29-1 and TRBJ1-1): SAVISQKPSRDICQRGTSLTIQCQVDSQVTMMFWYRQQPGQSLTLIATANQGSEATYESGFVIDKFPISRPNLTFSTLTVSNMSPEDSSIYLCSVAQGFTEAFFGQGTRLTVV.

This clone was seen a single time. This chain joins TRBV30 and TRBJ2-7; 8 nucleotides match TRBD1. CDR3 length equals 12 residues. Losses at the gene ends were 2 bases for V and 4 bases for J; bases not matched to a gene: 1. The germline gives CDR1 GTSNPN, CDR2 SVGIG (reference sequence). The CDR3 DNA reads TGTGCCTGGAGTACAGGGGGTTACGAGCAGTACTTC. It codes for CAWSTGGYEQYF.

The chain couples TRBV12-3 or TRBV12-4 to TRBJ2-2, with D perhaps matching TRBD2 (6 bases). V lost 5 bases and J lost 5, with 9 bases in between. The CDR3 spans 13 residues. The CDR3 bases are TGTGCCAGCAGTACGGGAGTTACCGGGGAGCTGTTTTTT. Translating gives CASSTGVTGELFF.

The chain employs TRBV6-5 and TRBJ1-4, with D tentatively TRBD1 (6 bases). Trimming took off 6 bases at V and 2 bases at J, with 13 bases between the two ends. The CDR3 runs to 15 residues. Looked up from germline, CDR1 is MNHEY and CDR2 is SVGAGI. The chain's CDR3 is CASRGATGTNEKLFF. The DNA of the CDR3 is TGTGCCAGCAGGGGGGCCACAGGGACTAATGAAAAACTGTTTTTT.

The chain uses TRBV19 and TRBJ1-5, with TRBD1 as a possible D gene (6 bases). Trimming shortened V by 6 bases and J by 9 bases, and 24 bases separated the two germline ends. Per germline, CDR1 LNHDA and CDR2 SQIVND (reference sequence). The CDR3 length is 16 residues. The CDR3 protein is CASRSRGAATIGPQHF. CDR3 nucleotide sequence: TGTGCCAGTAGGAGCCGGGGGGCTGCGACCATCGGGCCCCAGCATTTT.

The rearrangement uses TRBV30 and TRBJ2-3; 11 bases align to TRBD2. The CDR3 consists of 14 residues. The germline CDR1 and CDR2 sequences are GTSNPN and SVGIG (reference sequence). This chain's CDR3 is CASLTSGGTDTQYF. The CDR3 region has the DNA TGTGCTTCTTTGACTAGCGGGGGCACAGATACGCAGTATTTT.

This chain links TRBV5-1 with TRBJ1-1; no reliable D call. The CDR3 totals 18 residues. The V end lost 0 bases, the J end lost 0 bases, and 18 bases lay between the germline ends. Germline V gene data show CDR1 as SGHRS and CDR2 as YFSETQ. CDR3 coding DNA: TGCGCCAGCAGCTTGGCCATTGGATTGGGCGAACTGAACACTGAAGCTTTCTTT. Encoded protein: CASSLAIGLGELNTEAFF. Looking up the rest from reference TRBV5-1 and TRBJ1-1 gives the full variable domain: KAGVTQTPRYLIKTRGQQVTLSCSPISGHRSVSWYQQTPGQGLQFLFEYFSETQRNKGNFPGRFSGRQFSNSRSEMNVSTLELGDSALYLCASSLAIGLGELNTEAFFGQGTRLTVV.

The chain links TRBV5-1 to TRBJ2-5; D unclear. The germline gives CDR1 SGHRS, CDR2 YFSETQ. With 5 bases removed from V and 0 bases from J, the gap between germline ends came to 14 bases. The CDR3 runs 15 residues. The CDR3 spells CASRHYHTNQETQYF. CDR3 nucleotides: TGCGCCAGCAGACACTACCACACGAACCAAGAGACCCAGTACTTC.

The rearrangement uses TRBV19 and TRBJ2-2, with TRBD1 as a possible D gene (5 bases). Trimming shortened V by 3 bases and J by 1 base, and 6 bases separated the two germline ends. CDR1 and CDR2 from the germline V gene are LNHDA and SQIVND (reference sequence). The CDR3 is made up of 14 amino acids. For the CDR3, the DNA is TGTGCCAGTAGTATGCAGGGGAACACCGGGGAGCTGTTTTTT. Its translation: CASSMQGNTGELFF.

The gene calls are TRBV18 and TRBJ1-1; D may be TRBD1 (5 bases). The germline gives CDR1 KGHSH, CDR2 LQKENI. CDR3 length equals 12 residues. The V and J ends lost 2 bases and 11 bases respectively, with 12 bases between them. This CDR3 reads CASSPAGPRAFF. The CDR3 DNA follows: TGTGCCAGCTCACCAGCGGGGCCGAGGGCTTTCTTT.

The V and J genes are TRBV7-8 and TRBJ1-1, with D possibly matching TRBD1 (6 bases). The CDR3 spans 14 residues. Germline assignment: CDR1 SGHVS and CDR2 FQNEAQ. Between the trimmed V and J ends, which lost 5 bases and 1 base, there was a span of 11 bases. CDR3 nucleotide sequence: TGTGCCAGCAGCATAAAACAGGGGAACACTGAAGCTTTCTTT. Translating it yields CASSIKQGNTEAFF. Full variable domain (outside the CDR3, taken from reference TRBV7-8 and TRBJ1-1): GAGVSQSPRYKVAKRGQDVALRCDPISGHVSLFWYQQALGQGPEFLTYFQNEAQLDKSGLPSDRFFAERPEGSVSTLKIQRTQQEDSAVYLCASSIKQGNTEAFFGQGTRLTVV.

J is TRBJ1-1 and V is TRBV18, with D maybe TRBD1 (5 bases). Looked up from germline, CDR1 is KGHSH and CDR2 is LQKENI. V lost 2 bases, J lost 4 bases, and 8 bases lay in between. The CDR3 spans 13 residues. The CDR3 loop reads CASSPIGATEAFF. The CDR3 coding sequence is TGTGCCAGCTCACCAATAGGGGCCACTGAAGCTTTCTTT.

This chain uses TRBV19 with TRBJ2-3; 8 bases match TRBD2. Germline assignment: CDR1 LNHDA and CDR2 SQIVND (reference sequence). The junction had 15 bases not matched to a gene; V was cut back by 5 bases and J by 5 bases. The CDR3 loop spans 17 amino acids. CDR3 amino acids: CASSSLPAGVGGDTQYF. The CDR3 DNA reads TGTGCCAGTAGTTCCTTACCAGCGGGAGTCGGCGGAGATACGCAGTATTTT.

The J gene is TRBJ1-5, the V gene TRBV9; tentative D call: TRBD1 (6 bases). Trimming shortened V by 3 bases and J by 0 bases, and 10 bases separated the two germline ends. CDR1 SGDLS and CDR2 YYNGEE come from the germline V gene. The CDR3 has 15 amino acids. The CDR3 is CASSDTGNSNQPQHF. Here the CDR3 DNA reads TGTGCCAGCAGCGACACAGGGAATAGCAATCAGCCCCAGCATTTT.

This rearrangement joins TRBV6-5 to TRBJ2-3, with D tentatively TRBD2 (5 bases). Trimming took 6 bases from V and 0 from J, leaving 13 bases between them. The CDR3 is 15 amino acids. Germline V gene data show CDR1 as MNHEY and CDR2 as SVGAGI. CDR3 region: CASRLPSGSTDTQYF. The DNA for the CDR3 is TGTGCCAGCAGGCTTCCCTCGGGAAGCACAGATACGCAGTATTTT.